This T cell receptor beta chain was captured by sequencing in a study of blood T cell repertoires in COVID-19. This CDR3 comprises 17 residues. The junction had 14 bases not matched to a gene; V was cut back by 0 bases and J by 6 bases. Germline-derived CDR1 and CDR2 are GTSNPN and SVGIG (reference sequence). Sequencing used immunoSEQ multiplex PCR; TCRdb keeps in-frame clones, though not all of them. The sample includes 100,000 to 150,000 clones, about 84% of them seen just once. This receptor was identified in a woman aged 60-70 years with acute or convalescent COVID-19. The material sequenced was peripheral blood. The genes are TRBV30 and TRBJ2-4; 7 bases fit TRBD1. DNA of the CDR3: TGTGCCTGGAGTGTAAAATTGGCAGGGGGAGTTGGAAACATTCAGTACTTC. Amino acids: CAWSVKLAGGVGNIQYF.